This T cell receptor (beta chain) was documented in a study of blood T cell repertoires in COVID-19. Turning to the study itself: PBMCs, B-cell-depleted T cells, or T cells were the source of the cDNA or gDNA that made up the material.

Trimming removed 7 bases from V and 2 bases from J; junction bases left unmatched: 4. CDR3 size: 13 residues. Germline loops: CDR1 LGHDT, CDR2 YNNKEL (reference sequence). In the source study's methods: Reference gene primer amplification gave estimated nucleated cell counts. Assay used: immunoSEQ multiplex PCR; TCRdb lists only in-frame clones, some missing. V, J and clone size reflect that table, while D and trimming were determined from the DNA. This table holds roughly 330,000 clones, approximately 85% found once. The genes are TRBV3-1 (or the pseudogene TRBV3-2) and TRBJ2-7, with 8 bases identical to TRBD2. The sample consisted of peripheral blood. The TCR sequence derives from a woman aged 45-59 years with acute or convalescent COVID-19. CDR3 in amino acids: CASTTSETYEQYF. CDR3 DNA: TGTGCCAGCACGACTAGCGAAACCTACGAGCAGTACTTC.